Below are 22 T cell receptor beta chains sequenced from a single sample in a study of molecular identifiers for immune sequencing clone quantification (dated by TCRdb to the late 2010s). The library was built by means of PCR. Sequencing was carried out with an Illumina HiSeq 4000. Using fastp trimming at Q25 and MiXCR clonotype assembly, TCRdb reanalyzed the public sequencing data and kept in-frame beta chains. Identical CDR3 protein sequences are pooled into one entry, listed with their most common genes and DNA. The sample table shows approximately 670,000 distinct CDR3 sequences, and 20% are seen once. Roughly 0.9% of the sample belongs to the ten largest clones. Sequenced sample: naive CD8+ T cells from blood, with Jurkat cell RNA spiked in. In light of the paper, this sample's cell subset or site label describes: FACS-sorted CD8+CD4-CCR7+CD45RA+ naive T cells. These receptors were obtained from a human donor in good health. Some libraries in this study had Jurkat cell RNA spiked in.

V gene TRBV5-6 combines with J gene TRBJ1-3, with D possibly matching TRBD1 (5 bases). The germline CDR1 and CDR2 sequences are SGHDT and YYEEEE. V was shortened by 0 bases and J by 4 bases, with 14 bases between the two germline ends. The CDR3 spans 16 residues. CDR3 region: CASSLGVSSGGNTIYF. As DNA, the CDR3 is TGTGCCAGCAGCTTGGGCGTCTCATCAGGGGGAAACACCATATATTTT.

This clonotype was counted between two and nine times. The chain has TRBV5-6 and TRBJ2-2; the D gene is possibly TRBD2 (6 bases). Germline V gives CDR1 SGHDT, CDR2 YYEEEE. The CDR3 runs 13 residues. Trimming pared 3 bases from V and 7 bases from J, leaving 10 bases between. CDR3 DNA: TGTGCCAGCAGCTGGGAGGCTGTCGGGGAGCTGTTTTTT. This translates into CASSWEAVGELFF.

This clonotype was observed many times. The chain uses TRBV18 and TRBJ1-4, with D tentatively TRBD1 (5 bases). In germline, CDR1 is KGHSH, CDR2 LQKENI. Between the trimmed V and J ends, which lost 4 bases and 3 bases, there was a span of 12 bases. This CDR3 contains 15 residues. The CDR3: CASSRIDSANEKLFF. CDR3 nucleotides: TGTGCCAGCTCACGAATCGACAGTGCTAATGAAAAACTGTTTTTT.

This clonotype was counted many times. A much larger clone differs from this one at a single base, so this may be a read error. DNA for the CDR3: TGCGCCAGCAGCCAAGATCTGGACTACGAGCAGTACTTC. This encodes CASSQDLDYEQYF. J is TRBJ2-7 and V is TRBV4-3; D unclear. This CDR3 contains 13 residues. Germline V gene lookup returns CDR1 LGHNA and CDR2 YSLEER. Trimming removed 0 bases at V and 3 bases at J, with 6 bases between.

This clonotype came up many times. This chain joins TRBV20-1 and TRBJ1-1; D is ambiguous. CDR3 size: 16 residues. V lost 0 bases, J lost 1 base, and 15 bases lay in between. CDR1 is DFQATT and CDR2 is SNEGSKA in the germline V gene (reference sequence). CDR3: CSARDFRWGKNTEAFF. CDR3 in DNA: TGCAGTGCTAGAGATTTTCGATGGGGAAAGAACACTGAAGCTTTCTTT.

The chain is built from TRBV4-1 and TRBJ2-7, with no clear D. Deletions cut 0 bases from V and 1 base from J, with 10 bases between. Germline-derived CDR1 and CDR2 are MGHRA and YSYEKL. The CDR3 consists of 15 residues. The CDR3 loop reads CASSQDPALSYEQYF. As DNA, the CDR3 is TGCGCCAGCAGCCAAGATCCCGCCCTGTCCTACGAGCAGTACTTC.

At least ten counts were recorded for this clonotype. The chain is built from TRBV11-2 and TRBJ2-2, with 10 bases identical to TRBD2. Germline CDR1 is SGHAT and CDR2 is FQNNGV. The CDR3 has 16 residues. The V gene end was trimmed by 1 base and the J gene end by 3 bases; junction bases not matched to a gene: 2. The CDR3 loop reads CASSLALAGDTGELFF. CDR3 nucleotides: TGTGCCAGCAGCTTAGCTCTAGCGGGAGACACCGGGGAGCTGTTTTTT.

V usage is TRBV20-1 and J usage is TRBJ2-2; D may be TRBD2 (7 bases). The CDR3 has 15 residues. CDR1 and CDR2 from the germline V gene are DFQATT and SNEGSKA (reference sequence). With 0 bases removed from V and 4 bases from J, the gap between germline ends came to 12 bases. The CDR3 DNA follows: TGCAGTGCTAGAGATTTTAGGGGGGGCACCGGGGAGCTGTTTTTT. Translating gives CSARDFRGGTGELFF.

This clonotype was detected only a few times. This chain connects TRBV30 to TRBJ2-7; D ambiguous. Germline V gene lookup returns CDR1 GTSNPN and CDR2 SVGIG (reference sequence). CDR3 length: 12 amino acids. The V and J ends lost 2 bases and 3 bases respectively, with 8 bases between them. In nucleotides, the CDR3 is TGTGCCTGGAGTCAAACGGGCTACGAGCAGTACTTC. Translated: CAWSQTGYEQYF.

As to this clonotype: A junction end diverges from the germline sequence, so it may reflect a read error. This chain joins TRBV6-2 or TRBV6-3 and TRBJ2-7; D is unresolved. From germline, CDR1 is MNHEY and CDR2 SVGEGT. This CDR3 has 11 amino acids. The DNA of the CDR3 is TGTGCCGGCAGTTACGGTTACGAGCAGTACTTC. The encoded protein is CAGSYGYEQYF.

The sample holds many counts of this clonotype. CDR3 sequence: CASSEAGTDYNEQFF. The CDR3 DNA reads as TGTGCCAGCAGTGAAGCAGGGACAGACTACAATGAGCAGTTCTTC. J is TRBJ2-1 and V is TRBV2, with 7 positions matching TRBD1. The CDR3 has 15 residues. Germline assignment: CDR1 SNHLY and CDR2 FYNNEI. Trimming took 0 bases from V and 3 from J; bases not matched to a gene: 2.

This clonotype was seen a handful of times. The chain links TRBV27 to TRBJ2-2; D unclear. Germline assignment: CDR1 MNHEY and CDR2 SMNVEV (reference sequence). Trimming left V 2 bases short and J 7 bases short, with 8 bases between. The CDR3 has 13 amino acids. The CDR3 reads CASSLSVRGELFF. CDR3 in DNA: TGTGCCAGCAGTTTAAGCGTACGCGGGGAGCTGTTTTTT.

In this sample, this clonotype turned up a few times. The chain combines TRBV29-1 with TRBJ2-7; the match to TRBD2 covers 10 bases. The CDR3 runs to 13 residues. Germline lookup yields CDR1 SQVTM and CDR2 ANQGSEA. Trimming took 8 bases from V and 0 from J; bases not matched to a gene: 4. CDR3 amino acids: CSISGRSSYEQYF. As DNA, the CDR3 is TGCAGCATTAGCGGGAGGAGCTCCTACGAGCAGTACTTC.

J is TRBJ1-3 and V is TRBV9; D remains unclear. Germline V CDR1 and CDR2: SGDLS, YYNGEE. The CDR3 sequence is 14 residues long. V was cut by 3 bases and J by 0 bases, with 7 bases left in between. CDR3 in DNA: TGTGCCAGCAGCGGGTTGAACTCTGGAAACACCATATATTTT. Amino acids: CASSGLNSGNTIYF.

This chain uses TRBV12-3 or TRBV12-4 with TRBJ2-1, with a tentative D call TRBD2 (6 bases). This CDR3 spans 16 amino acids. Trimming pared 5 bases from V and 2 bases from J, leaving 16 bases between. CDR3 loop: CASSGTLAETYNEQFF. DNA of the CDR3: TGTGCCAGCAGTGGCACCTTAGCGGAAACCTACAATGAGCAGTTCTTC.

This clonotype was counted a few times. At one boundary the junction diverges from the germline segment, which might be a read error. The chain has TRBV4-3 and TRBJ1-6; D uncertain. Per germline, CDR1 LGHNA and CDR2 YSLEER. The CDR3 totals 18 residues. As DNA, the CDR3 is TGCGCCAACAGCCAAGATAGCTCCGGGAGCTCCTATAATTCACCCCTCCACTTT. It yields the protein CANSQDSSGSSYNSPLHF.

This chain uses TRBV2 with TRBJ2-1; possibly TRBD2 for D (6 bases). The CDR3 spans 12 residues. Deletions cut 6 bases from V and 14 bases from J, with 17 bases between. Germline CDR1 and CDR2: SNHLY and FYNNEI. CDR3 protein: CASRGTSRAEFF. CDR3 in DNA: TGTGCCAGCAGAGGGACTTCACGAGCGGAGTTCTTC.

Regarding this clonotype: This clone may be a read error of a much larger clone one base away. The chain recombines TRBV2 with TRBJ2-5; D not certain. Per the germline V gene, CDR1 is SNHLY and CDR2 is FYNNEI. CDR3 length: 15 amino acids. CDR3 loop: CTSSDPGPEQETQYF. As DNA, the CDR3 is TGTACCAGCAGTGATCCTGGGCCAGAGCAAGAGACCCAGTACTTC.

As concerns this clonotype: One base away lies a much larger clone, so this may be a sequencing read error. This chain joins TRBV5-3 and TRBJ2-7, with D perhaps TRBD2 (5 bases). TRBV5-3 falls under the ORF class, with uncertain function. There are 16 residues in the CDR3. Trimming took 8 bases from V and 6 from J, leaving 27 bases between them. CDR3 loop: CASSRAPGLGGCEQYF. The DNA of the CDR3 is TGTGCCAGCAGCCGCGCCCCTGGACTCGGAGGCTGCGAGCAGTACTTC.

This clonotype was seen at least ten times. The gene calls are TRBV4-3 and TRBJ2-6; the D is unclear. The CDR3 covers 16 residues. Between the trimmed V and J ends, which lost 1 base and 0 bases, there was a span of 7 bases. Germline-derived CDR1 and CDR2 are LGHNA and YSLEER. CDR3 coding DNA: TGCGCCAGCAGCCAAGCACGGATCTCTGGGGCCAACGTCCTGACTTTC. This encodes CASSQARISGANVLTF.

This clonotype has a count of ten or more. The chain joins TRBV4-1 to TRBJ2-7; TRBD2 is a possible D gene (5 bases). The CDR3 sequence is 15 residues long. V was shortened by 4 bases and J by 3 bases, with 16 bases between the two germline ends. CDR1 and CDR2 (germline): MGHRA, YSYEKL. CDR3 bases: TGCGCCAGCAGCCCTCAGCACTACGGGAACTACGAGCAGTACTTC. This encodes CASSPQHYGNYEQYF.

This clonotype was detected a few times. The chain employs TRBV15 and TRBJ1-6, with D tentatively TRBD1 (5 bases). V lost 4 bases to trimming and J lost 1 base, with 8 bases between them. CDR1 is LNHNV, CDR2 YYDKDF, per germline (reference sequence). The CDR3 contains 15 residues. The CDR3 coding sequence is TGTGCCACCAGCATCGGGGCGTCCTATAATTCACCCCTCCACTTT. It yields the protein CATSIGASYNSPLHF.